The sequence of this T cell receptor beta chain was determined in a study of regulatory dendritic cells for organ transplantation. Study summary: Regulatory dendritic cells were monocyte-derived, receiving vitamin D3 on days 0 and 4 and IL-10 on day 4. Study-wide points: The most alloreactive TCR clonotypes were found in resting memory CD8+ cells.

CFSE-labeled sorted T cells met regulatory or mature dendritic cells for less than 6 days. Memory T cells were CD45RO+, naive were CD45RA+, sorted by FACS. This CDR3 has 13 residues. Trimming removed 5 bases from V and 5 bases from J, with 11 bases in between. Germline lookup yields CDR1 SGHTA and CDR2 FQGTGA. This table comes from immunoSEQ multiplex PCR, and its TCRdb copy is limited to in-frame clones, with some not included. The sample contains 9,500 to 15,000 clones, less than 80% of which appear only once. This clone occurred a few times. What it binds is unknown. The TCR comes from a human donor in good health. Material for sequencing was naive CD8+ T cells from blood cultured with dendritic cells. Subset meaning: CD45RA+ naive T cells. The chain couples TRBV7-3 to TRBJ2-3, with D perhaps TRBD2 (6 bases). The CDR3 DNA sequence: TGTGCCAGCAGCCAAGTGCGGGGAGATACGCAGTATTTT. It specifies CASSQVRGDTQYF.